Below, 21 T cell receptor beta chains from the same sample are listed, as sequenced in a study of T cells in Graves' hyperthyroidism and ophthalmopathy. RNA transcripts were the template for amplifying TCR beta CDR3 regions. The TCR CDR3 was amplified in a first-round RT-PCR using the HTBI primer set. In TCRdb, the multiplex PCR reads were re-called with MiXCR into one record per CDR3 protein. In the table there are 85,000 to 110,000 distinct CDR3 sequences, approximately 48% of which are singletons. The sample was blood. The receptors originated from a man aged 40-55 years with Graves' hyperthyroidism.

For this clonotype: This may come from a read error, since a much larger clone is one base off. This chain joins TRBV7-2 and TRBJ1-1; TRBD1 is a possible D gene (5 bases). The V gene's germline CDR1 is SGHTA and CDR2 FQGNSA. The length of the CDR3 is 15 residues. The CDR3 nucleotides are TGTGCCAGCAGCTCCCCGGGACGGCGAGTCACTGAAGCTGTCTTT. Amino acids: CASSSPGRRVTEAVF. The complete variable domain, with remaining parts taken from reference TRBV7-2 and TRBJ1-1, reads GAGVSQSPSNKVTEKGKDVELRCDPISGHTALYWYRQSLGQGLEFLIYFQGNSAPDKSGLPSDRFSAERTGGSVSTLTIQRTQQEDSAVYLCASSSPGRRVTEAVFGQGTRLTVV.

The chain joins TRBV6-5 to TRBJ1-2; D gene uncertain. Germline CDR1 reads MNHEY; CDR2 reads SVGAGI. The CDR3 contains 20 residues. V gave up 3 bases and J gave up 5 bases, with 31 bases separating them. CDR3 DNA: TGTGCCAGCAGTTATTTCTCCGTTGGAACAAGCCTTAAGTCAGGTTATGGCTACACCTTC. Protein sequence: CASSYFSVGTSLKSGYGYTF.

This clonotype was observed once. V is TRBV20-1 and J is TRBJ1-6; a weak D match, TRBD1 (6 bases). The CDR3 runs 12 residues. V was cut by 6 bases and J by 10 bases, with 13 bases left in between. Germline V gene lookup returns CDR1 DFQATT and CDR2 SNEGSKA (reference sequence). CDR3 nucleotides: TGCAGTGCCGTACAGGGTGGCTCACCCCTCCACTTT. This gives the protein CSAVQGGSPLHF.

CDR3 bases: TGTGCCATCAGGGGAACCGGGACAGGGAGCACCGAGCAGTACTTC. Amino acids: CAIRGTGTGSTEQYF. The chain joins TRBV10-3 to TRBJ2-7; 9 bases align to TRBD1. The CDR3 sequence is 15 residues long. Germline V gene sequence: CDR1 ENHRY, CDR2 SYGVKD. Trimming removed 6 bases from V and 6 bases from J; junction bases left unmatched: 12.

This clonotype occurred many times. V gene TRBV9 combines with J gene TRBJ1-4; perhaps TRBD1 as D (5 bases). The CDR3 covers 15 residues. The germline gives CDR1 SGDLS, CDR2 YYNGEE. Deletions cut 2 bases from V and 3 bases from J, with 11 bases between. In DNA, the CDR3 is TGTGCCAGCAGCGTTAATGAGGGACCTAATGAAAAACTGTTTTTT. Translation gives CASSVNEGPNEKLFF.

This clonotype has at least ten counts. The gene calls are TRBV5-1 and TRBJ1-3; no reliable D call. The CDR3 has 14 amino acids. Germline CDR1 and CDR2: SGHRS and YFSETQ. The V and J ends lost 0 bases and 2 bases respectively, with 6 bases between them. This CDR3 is CASSLDGAGNTIYF. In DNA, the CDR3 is TGCGCCAGCAGCTTGGACGGTGCTGGAAACACCATATATTTT.

The CDR3, as DNA: TGTGCCAGCAGCCCGGGGACCGCGGGAGGGAACGAGCAGTACTTC. Its protein product is CASSPGTAGGNEQYF. The genes are TRBV7-8 and TRBJ2-7; 9 bases fit TRBD2. CDR3 length: 15 amino acids. The germline V gene encodes CDR1 SGHVS and CDR2 FQNEAQ. The V segment lost 5 bases and the J segment 5 bases; nucleotides outside the gene matches: 10.

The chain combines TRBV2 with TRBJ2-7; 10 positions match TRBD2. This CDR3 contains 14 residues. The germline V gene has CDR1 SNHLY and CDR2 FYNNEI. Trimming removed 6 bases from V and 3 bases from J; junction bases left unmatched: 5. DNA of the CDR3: TGTGCCAGCAGGCGGACTAGCGGATTCTACGAGCAGTACTTC. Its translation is CASRRTSGFYEQYF.

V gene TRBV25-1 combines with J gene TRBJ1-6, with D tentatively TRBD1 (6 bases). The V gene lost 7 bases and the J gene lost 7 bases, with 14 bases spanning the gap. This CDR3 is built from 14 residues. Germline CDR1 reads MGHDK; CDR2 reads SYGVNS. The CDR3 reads CASKSDSENSPLHF. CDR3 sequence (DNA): TGTGCCAGCAAGTCGGACAGTGAAAATTCACCCCTCCACTTT.

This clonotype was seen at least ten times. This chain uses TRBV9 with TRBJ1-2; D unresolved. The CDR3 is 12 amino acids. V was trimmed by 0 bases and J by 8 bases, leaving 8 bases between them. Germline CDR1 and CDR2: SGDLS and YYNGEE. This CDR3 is CASSVGPGGYTF. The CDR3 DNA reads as TGTGCCAGCAGCGTAGGTCCGGGAGGCTACACCTTC.

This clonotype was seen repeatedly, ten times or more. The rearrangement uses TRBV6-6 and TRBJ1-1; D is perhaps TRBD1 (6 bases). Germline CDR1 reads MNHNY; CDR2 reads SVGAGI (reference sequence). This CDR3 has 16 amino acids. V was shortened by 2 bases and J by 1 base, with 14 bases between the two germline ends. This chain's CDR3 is CASSYGGINGNTEAFF. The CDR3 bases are TGTGCCAGCAGTTACGGGGGCATAAACGGGAACACTGAAGCTTTCTTT.

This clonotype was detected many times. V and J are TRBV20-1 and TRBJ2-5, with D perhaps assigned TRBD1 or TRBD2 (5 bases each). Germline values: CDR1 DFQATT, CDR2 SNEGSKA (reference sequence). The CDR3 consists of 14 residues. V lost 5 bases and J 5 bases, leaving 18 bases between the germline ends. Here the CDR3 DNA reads TGCAGTGCTTTCCCACTTGGGGGTGGGGAGACCCAGTACTTC. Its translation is CSAFPLGGGETQYF.

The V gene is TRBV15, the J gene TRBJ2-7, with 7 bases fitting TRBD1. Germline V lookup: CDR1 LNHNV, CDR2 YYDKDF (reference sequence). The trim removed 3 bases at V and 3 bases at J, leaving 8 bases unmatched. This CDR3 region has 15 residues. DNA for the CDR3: TGTGCCACCAGCAGCCCCAAGGACAGGCACTACGAGCAGTACTTC. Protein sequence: CATSSPKDRHYEQYF.

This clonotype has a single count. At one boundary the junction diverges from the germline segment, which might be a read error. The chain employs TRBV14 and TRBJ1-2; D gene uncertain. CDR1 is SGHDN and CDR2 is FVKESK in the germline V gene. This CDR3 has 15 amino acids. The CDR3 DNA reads TGTGCCAGCAGCCAGGATCGGGGTAGAAACTATGGCTGCACCTTC. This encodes CASSQDRGRNYGCTF.

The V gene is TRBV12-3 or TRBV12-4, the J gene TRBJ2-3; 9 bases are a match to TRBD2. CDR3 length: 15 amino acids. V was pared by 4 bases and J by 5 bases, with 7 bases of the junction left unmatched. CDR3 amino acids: CASSSGTSCGDTQYF. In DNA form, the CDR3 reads TGTGCCAGCAGTTCCGGGACTAGCTGTGGAGATACGCAGTATTTT.

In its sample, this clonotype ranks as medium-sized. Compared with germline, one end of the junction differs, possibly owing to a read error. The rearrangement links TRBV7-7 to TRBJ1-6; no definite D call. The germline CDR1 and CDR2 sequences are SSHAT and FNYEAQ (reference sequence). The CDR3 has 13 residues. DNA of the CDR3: TGTGCTAGCAGCTCCAGGCGAGGTTCACCCCTCCACTTT. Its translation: CASSSRRGSPLHF.

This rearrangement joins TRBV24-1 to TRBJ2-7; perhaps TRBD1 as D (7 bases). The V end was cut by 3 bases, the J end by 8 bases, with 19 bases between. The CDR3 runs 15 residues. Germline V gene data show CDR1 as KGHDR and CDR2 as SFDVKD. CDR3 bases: TGTGCCACCAGTGATCGACAGGGACTCCAGCCCCAGCAGTACTTC. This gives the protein CATSDRQGLQPQQYF.

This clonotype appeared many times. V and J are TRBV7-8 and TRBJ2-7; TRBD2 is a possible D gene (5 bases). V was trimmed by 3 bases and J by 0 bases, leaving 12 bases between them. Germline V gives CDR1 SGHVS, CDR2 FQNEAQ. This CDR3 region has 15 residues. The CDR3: CASSFRPDSSYEQYF. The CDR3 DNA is TGTGCCAGCAGCTTTCGTCCGGACTCCTCCTACGAGCAGTACTTC.

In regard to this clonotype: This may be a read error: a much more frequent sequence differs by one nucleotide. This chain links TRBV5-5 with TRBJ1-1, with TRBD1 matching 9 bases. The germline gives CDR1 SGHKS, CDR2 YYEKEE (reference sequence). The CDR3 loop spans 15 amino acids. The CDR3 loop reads CASSLRDRAWTEALF. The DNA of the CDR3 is TGTGCCAGCAGCCTCCGGGACAGGGCCTGGACAGAAGCTCTCTTT.

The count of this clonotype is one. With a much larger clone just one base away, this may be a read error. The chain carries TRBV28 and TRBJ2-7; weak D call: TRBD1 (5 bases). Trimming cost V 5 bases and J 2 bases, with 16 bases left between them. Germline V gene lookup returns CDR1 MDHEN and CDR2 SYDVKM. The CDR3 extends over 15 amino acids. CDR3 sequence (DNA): TGTGCCAGCAGTACCCCCCCAGGGTCCACCTACGAGCAGTACTTC. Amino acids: CASSTPPGSTYEQYF.

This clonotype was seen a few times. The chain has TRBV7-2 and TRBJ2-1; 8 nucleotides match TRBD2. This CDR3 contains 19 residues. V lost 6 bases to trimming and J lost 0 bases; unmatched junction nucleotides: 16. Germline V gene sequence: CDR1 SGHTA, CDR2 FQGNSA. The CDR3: CASSYSGLEARVSYNEQFF. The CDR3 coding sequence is TGTGCCAGCAGTTACTCGGGACTAGAGGCCCGAGTCTCCTACAATGAGCAGTTCTTC.